This T cell receptor beta chain was profiled in a study of T-cell memory formation after mild COVID-19. With 3 bases removed from V and 2 bases from J, the gap between germline ends came to 8 bases. Per germline, CDR1 GTSNPN and CDR2 SVGIG (reference sequence). This CDR3 region has 12 residues. With regard to this clonotype: Its specificity is not known.

Study-level results: The finding that pre-infection memory included some responding clones suggested that cross-reactive memory joined. Contracting clones from day 15 to 85 had balanced CD4/CD8; later expanders favoured CD4+.

It was 5'RACE with constant-segment primers that produced the TCR alpha and TCR beta cDNA libraries, which carried sample barcodes and UMIs. TCRdb re-analysed the 5' RACE reads in MiXCR, keeping a single row per CDR3 protein. The top ten clones hold approximately 12% of a sample with 540,000 or so distinct CDR3 sequences, around 20% of them seen once. Sample: PBMCs or a T cell subset sorted from them (not recorded which). This receptor was obtained from an adult woman who had mild COVID-19 (a few samples of this study predate the infection). Cell type and time point are not known. The rearrangement uses TRBV30 and TRBJ2-7; D unresolved. Written as DNA, the CDR3 is TGTGCCTGGAGCTATAGGGCCTACGAGCAGTACTTC. This codes for CAWSYRAYEQYF.